These 14 T cell receptor beta chains originate from one sample sequenced in a study of blood T cell repertoires in COVID-19. Method: immunoSEQ multiplex PCR; TCRdb's copy keeps in-frame clones and lacks some. The sample contains more than 200,000 clones, 83% of which appear only once. The sample comprised peripheral blood. Receptors originate from a woman in her forties with active or convalescent COVID-19.

This chain uses TRBV4-3 with TRBJ1-6; D remains ambiguous. The CDR3 contains 14 residues. The ends were cut back, 3 bases at V and 4 bases at J, with 7 bases in the middle. CDR1 and CDR2 (germline): LGHNA, YSLEER. The CDR3 coding sequence is TGCGCCAGCAGCCAGGACTTTTATAATTCACCCCTCCACTTT. Its translation: CASSQDFYNSPLHF.

The chain joins TRBV10-3 to TRBJ2-6; 7 bases match TRBD1. The ends lost 3 bases at V and 2 bases at J; junction bases unmatched: 13. The CDR3 loop spans 19 amino acids. From germline, CDR1 is ENHRY and CDR2 SYGVKD. CDR3 in amino acids: CAISDFGAGGLAGANVLTF. For the CDR3, the DNA is TGTGCCATCAGTGATTTTGGGGCAGGGGGTTTGGCTGGGGCCAACGTCCTGACTTTC.

The V and J genes are TRBV27 and TRBJ1-1, with no clear D. Trimming pared 5 bases from V and 2 bases from J, leaving 18 bases between. This CDR3 has 16 amino acids. Germline CDR1 reads MNHEY; CDR2 reads SMNVEV (reference sequence). The CDR3 DNA reads TGTGCCAGCAGTCCCCTTCGGCAGGCCGCTAACACTGAAGCTTTCTTT. Its translation: CASSPLRQAANTEAFF.

This chain uses TRBV18 with TRBJ2-2, with 7 positions matching TRBD2. The V segment lost 3 bases and the J segment 7 bases; nucleotides outside the gene matches: 14. There are 17 residues in the CDR3. Germline CDR1 and CDR2: KGHSH and LQKENI. CDR3 nucleotide sequence: TGTGCCAGCTCACCCCCGTTGGGGGGGTCGAACGGCGGGGAGCTGTTTTTT. Amino acid sequence: CASSPPLGGSNGGELFF.

The rearrangement links TRBV28 to TRBJ1-1, with a possible D match to TRBD1 (6 bases). The CDR3 loop spans 16 amino acids. CDR1 MDHEN and CDR2 SYDVKM come from the germline V gene. The V and J ends lost 3 bases and 5 bases respectively, with 19 bases between them. CDR3 bases: TGTGCCAGCAGTTTCCAGGGGAAGGGGCTTCGAACTGAAGCTTTCTTT. This translates into CASSFQGKGLRTEAFF.

V usage is TRBV30 and J usage is TRBJ2-7; 10 bases map to TRBD1. The CDR3 is 14 amino acids. V dropped 2 bases and J dropped 2; count of bases not matched to a gene: 3. Germline-derived CDR1 and CDR2 are GTSNPN and SVGIG (reference sequence). For the CDR3, the DNA is TGTGCCTGGAGTTCCGGGACAGGGGCCTACGAGCAGTACTTC. Protein product: CAWSSGTGAYEQYF.

V and J are TRBV18 and TRBJ2-3; 8 bases align to TRBD2. The CDR3 contains 17 residues. Germline trimming cut 3 bases from V and 0 bases from J; bases unmatched to any gene: 8. Germline CDR1 and CDR2: KGHSH and LQKENI. The CDR3 region has the DNA TGTGCCAGCTCACCGCTCCGGGCGGGGGGCAGCACAGATACGCAGTATTTT. This encodes CASSPLRAGGSTDTQYF.

The chain joins TRBV24-1 to TRBJ2-7; 8 bases agree with TRBD1. Germline V gives CDR1 KGHDR, CDR2 SFDVKD. The CDR3 contains 16 residues. Germline trimming cut 2 bases from V and 7 bases from J; bases unmatched to any gene: 12. CDR3 amino acids: CATSDYGDRGGGEQYF. The DNA for the CDR3 is TGTGCCACCAGTGATTATGGAGACAGGGGAGGAGGGGAGCAGTACTTC.

The chain uses TRBV15 and TRBJ1-3; TRBD1 is a possible D gene (5 bases). The CDR3 totals 13 residues. V lost 2 bases and J 7 bases, leaving 9 bases between the germline ends. Germline V gene data show CDR1 as LNHNV and CDR2 as YYDKDF (reference sequence). The CDR3 bases are TGTGCCACCAGCAGAAAATCAGGGAACACCATATATTTT. The encoded protein is CATSRKSGNTIYF. Combining the CDR3 with reference TRBV15 and TRBJ1-3 gives the whole variable domain DAMVIQNPRYQVTQFGKPVTLSCSQTLNHNVMYWYQQKSSQAPKLLFHYYDKDFNNEADTPDNFQSRRPNTSFCFLDIRSPGLGDTAMYLCATSRKSGNTIYFGEGSWLTVV.

The chain employs TRBV10-3 and TRBJ1-2; D perhaps matches TRBD1 (5 bases). V was trimmed by 0 bases and J by 4 bases, leaving 15 bases between them. Germline assignment: CDR1 ENHRY and CDR2 SYGVKD. The length of the CDR3 is 16 residues. The CDR3 region is CAISESGTQSLYGYTF. Written as DNA, the CDR3 is TGTGCCATCAGTGAGTCAGGGACTCAAAGCCTCTATGGCTACACCTTC.

The chain joins TRBV7-9 to TRBJ2-1; no clear D gene. In germline, CDR1 is SEHNR, CDR2 FQNEAQ (reference sequence). V lost 4 bases and J lost 7, with 11 bases in between. The CDR3 sequence is 13 residues long. The CDR3: CASSYDVGNEQFF. CDR3 sequence (DNA): TGTGCCAGCAGCTACGATGTCGGTAATGAGCAGTTCTTC.

There are a few counts of this clone. The chain combines TRBV19 with TRBJ1-2; D may be TRBD1 (6 bases). Germline-derived CDR1 and CDR2 are LNHDA and SQIVND (reference sequence). The CDR3 has 13 residues. The germline V and J ends were trimmed by 9 bases and 8 bases, with 19 bases remaining between them. Here the CDR3 reads CASSRGPPGGYTF. The CDR3, as DNA: TGTGCCAGCTCCAGGGGTCCCCCTGGGGGCTACACCTTC.

The chain is built from TRBV18 and TRBJ1-1; 7 bases agree with TRBD1. Germline lookup yields CDR1 KGHSH and CDR2 LQKENI. The CDR3 is 14 residues long. Unmatched junction bases numbered 2, after V lost 1 base and J lost 3 bases. The CDR3 sequence: CASSPQGADTEAFF. CDR3 nucleotide sequence: TGTGCCAGCTCACCACAGGGGGCTGACACTGAAGCTTTCTTT.

On this clone: The same CDR3 arises from other DNA sequences in this sample as well. DNA for the CDR3: TGTGCCAGCAGCCGGGGACAGGGGAATTCACCCCTCCACTTT. Translated: CASSRGQGNSPLHF. The chain uses TRBV7-3 and TRBJ1-6; 10 bases fit TRBD1. Trimming at V came to 5 bases and at J to 7 bases, leaving 2 bases not matched to a gene. The CDR3 runs 14 residues. Germline CDR1 and CDR2: SGHTA and FQGTGA.